The 15 T cell receptor beta chains in this list originate from one sample, sequenced in a study of glioma-infiltrating T cells after dendritic cell vaccination. Stated time point: after dendritic cell vaccination, including at tumor progression/relapse. The repertoire was sequenced with immunoSEQ multiplex PCR; TCRdb's copy has only in-frame clones and lacks some. Of about 24,000 clones in the sample, approximately 89% are singletons; the top ten hold roughly 2.9%. Sequenced material: blood, taken after dendritic cell vaccination. Receptors originate from a human donor with glioblastoma.

The rearrangement uses TRBV7-9 and TRBJ2-4; the match to TRBD2 covers 9 bases. Germline CDR1 SEHNR, CDR2 FQNEAQ (reference sequence). V lost 5 bases, J lost 12 bases, and 8 bases stayed unmatched. This CDR3 region has 13 residues. The CDR3 sequence is CASSRYSGGRQYF. In nucleotides, the CDR3 is TGTGCCAGCAGCCGATATAGCGGGGGTCGTCAGTACTTC.

The J gene is TRBJ2-5, the V gene TRBV5-1; tentative D call: TRBD1 (5 bases). The germline CDR1 and CDR2 sequences are SGHRS and YFSETQ. This CDR3 spans 13 amino acids. The V and J ends lost 0 bases and 5 bases respectively, with 8 bases between them. The DNA for the CDR3 is TGCGCCAGCAGCTTGGCAGGGTGGGAGACCCAGTACTTC. Translating gives CASSLAGWETQYF.

The rearrangement joins TRBV19 to TRBJ1-6, with D possibly matching TRBD1 (6 bases). V lost 8 bases to trimming and J lost 5 bases, with 19 bases between them. Germline assignment: CDR1 LNHDA and CDR2 SQIVND (reference sequence). There are 16 residues in the CDR3. The CDR3 sequence is CASCRSSGHNNSPLHF. As DNA, the CDR3 is TGTGCCAGTTGCCGGTCATCGGGACACAATAATTCACCCCTCCACTTT.

The J gene is TRBJ2-7, the V gene TRBV5-5; maybe TRBD1 (6 bases). The V gene's germline CDR1 is SGHKS and CDR2 YYEKEE (reference sequence). The V end lost 0 bases, the J end lost 3 bases, and 13 bases lay between the germline ends. There are 15 residues in the CDR3. CDR3 amino acids: CASSLVGHQSYEQYF. The DNA for the CDR3 is TGTGCCAGCAGCTTGGTGGGACACCAAAGCTACGAGCAGTACTTC.

The CDR3 loop reads CASSLAGGGWETQYF. Here the CDR3 DNA reads TGTGCCAGCAGCTTGGCCGGAGGGGGCTGGGAGACCCAGTACTTC. The chain recombines TRBV5-4 with TRBJ2-5, with D possibly being TRBD1 (7 bases). CDR1 and CDR2 (germline): SGHNT, YYREEE (reference sequence). The CDR3 consists of 15 residues. V lost 0 bases and J lost 5, with 14 bases in between.

The CDR3 region has the DNA TGTGCCAGCAGTCCCGGAGACGGGGCTAACTATGGCTACACCTTC. As protein: CASSPGDGANYGYTF. The V gene is TRBV28, the J gene TRBJ1-2; D not resolved. From germline, CDR1 is MDHEN and CDR2 SYDVKM. Deletions cut 5 bases from V and 0 bases from J, with 13 bases between. This CDR3 is built from 15 residues.

The rearrangement joins TRBV5-1 to TRBJ1-4, with TRBD1 as a possible D gene (6 bases). Trimming stripped 2 bases from V and 7 bases from J, with 12 bases between. The CDR3 has 14 amino acids. CDR1 is SGHRS, CDR2 YFSETQ, per germline. The CDR3 DNA is TGCGCCAGCAGCTTAGGGGGAATTAGTGAAAAACTGTTTTTT. It specifies CASSLGGISEKLFF.

CDR3 bases: TGCGCCAGCAGGGATAGCGGGGGTGAGACCCAGTACTTC. It translates to CASRDSGGETQYF. The genes are TRBV5-1 and TRBJ2-5; 9 nucleotides match TRBD2. CDR1 and CDR2 from the germline V gene are SGHRS and YFSETQ. This CDR3 comprises 13 residues. V lost 5 bases and J lost 5; bases outside the gene matches: 4.

This sequence joins TRBV5-1 and TRBJ1-5; the match to TRBD1 covers 11 bases. CDR1 and CDR2 (germline): SGHRS, YFSETQ. With V trimmed by 5 bases and J by 7 bases, 8 bases remained unmatched. The CDR3 runs to 15 residues. This chain's CDR3 is CASSRSGTGGQPQHF. The CDR3 DNA reads as TGCGCCAGCAGTCGTTCTGGGACAGGGGGGCAGCCCCAGCATTTT.

The rearrangement joins TRBV6-5 to TRBJ1-2, with TRBD1 matching 9 bases. The CDR3 is 13 amino acids. V shed 6 bases, J shed 7 bases, and the junction held 6 bases outside the gene matches. CDR1 is MNHEY, CDR2 SVGAGI, per germline. The CDR3 DNA follows: TGTGCCAGCAGGGGCACAGGGGGCGTTGGCTACACCTTC. It is translated as CASRGTGGVGYTF.

This chain links TRBV4-1 with TRBJ1-1; 7 nucleotides agree with TRBD1. V shed 2 bases and J 4 bases; nucleotides not matched to a gene: 4. This CDR3 is 14 amino acids long. Per the germline V gene, CDR1 is MGHRA and CDR2 is YSYEKL. The CDR3 is CASSQPQGLTEAFF. The CDR3 bases are TGCGCCAGCAGCCAACCACAGGGGCTCACTGAAGCTTTCTTT.

The J gene is TRBJ2-6, the V gene TRBV7-2; D gene unclear. V lost 5 bases to trimming and J lost 0 bases, with 5 bases between them. Germline V CDR1 and CDR2: SGHTA, FQGNSA. This CDR3 spans 14 amino acids. CDR3 nucleotides: TGTGCCAGCAGCCGGAGCTCTGGGGCCAACGTCCTGACTTTC. It is translated as CASSRSSGANVLTF.

The chain combines TRBV6-5 with TRBJ1-3; no firm D call. V dropped 9 bases and J dropped 5 bases, with 20 bases sitting between them. The CDR3 length is 15 residues. The germline V gene has CDR1 MNHEY and CDR2 SVGAGI. CDR3 loop: CASQETAGARNTIYF. The CDR3 DNA follows: TGTGCCAGTCAGGAAACGGCGGGCGCGAGAAACACCATATATTTT.

The V gene is TRBV4-1, the J gene TRBJ2-3, with 15 bases fitting TRBD2. V lost 1 base to trimming and J lost 3 bases; unmatched junction nucleotides: 5. The V gene's germline CDR1 is MGHRA and CDR2 YSYEKL. The CDR3 length is 18 residues. CDR3 residues: CASSQGTSGGASTDTQYF. CDR3 nucleotide sequence: TGCGCCAGCAGCCAAGGGACTAGCGGGGGGGCGTCTACAGATACGCAGTATTTT.

V and J are TRBV19 and TRBJ1-6, with unresolved D. The CDR3 has 13 amino acids. From germline, CDR1 is LNHDA and CDR2 SQIVND (reference sequence). The V end was cut by 5 bases, the J end by 7 bases, with 9 bases between. CDR3 bases: TGTGCCAGTAGTCCGCGGATGAATTCACCCCTCCACTTT. This gives the protein CASSPRMNSPLHF.